The 7 T cell receptor beta chains reported below all come from one sample, sequenced in a study of blood T cell repertoires in COVID-19 (dated by TCRdb to about 2020). The library was produced with the immunoSEQ multiplex PCR assay. The source is immuneACCESS, and TCRdb retained only in-frame sequences with V and J called. Part of the clones is not carried over; for the studies checked, unresolved V genes explain less than half of this, and the remainder is unexplained. This sample lists about 87,000 clones; around nine tenths were detected once. The top ten hold roughly 5.4% of the sample. Sample: peripheral blood. These receptors came from a man aged 35-49 years with acute or convalescent COVID-19.

J is TRBJ2-1 and V is TRBV30, with D possibly matching TRBD1 (5 bases). The germline CDR1 and CDR2 sequences are GTSNPN and SVGIG (reference sequence). Trimming stripped 2 bases from V and 9 bases from J, with 14 bases between. The CDR3 spans 13 residues. The CDR3 DNA is TGTGCCTGGAGTATGAGCAGGGCGGTTGAGCAGTTCTTC. Its protein product is CAWSMSRAVEQFF. The variable domain in full, with the rest retrieved from reference TRBV30 and TRBJ2-1, is SQTIHQWPATLVQPVGSPLSLECTVEGTSNPNLYWYRQAAGRGLQLLFYSVGIGQISSEVPQNLSASRPQDRQFILSSKKLLLSDSGFYLCAWSMSRAVEQFFGPGTRLTVL.

This chain joins TRBV6-1 and TRBJ2-2; 9 nucleotides align to TRBD1. Germline-derived CDR1 and CDR2 are MNHNS and SASEGT. CDR3 length: 16 amino acids. V was clipped by 1 base and J by 7 bases; unmatched bases: 7. The DNA for the CDR3 is TGTGCCAGCAGTGAAGGGACAGGGGATTGGGGCGGGGAGCTGTTTTTT. Amino acid sequence: CASSEGTGDWGGELFF.

V is TRBV5-6 and J is TRBJ1-2, with a possible D match to TRBD1 (6 bases). The V end lost 4 bases, the J end lost 6 bases, and 16 bases lay between the germline ends. This CDR3 contains 14 residues. In germline, CDR1 is SGHDT, CDR2 YYEEEE. The CDR3 sequence is CASSRGWTVDGYTF. CDR3 nucleotide sequence: TGTGCCAGCAGCCGGGGTTGGACAGTGGATGGCTACACCTTC.

This rearrangement joins TRBV7-8 to TRBJ2-1; 16 bases align to TRBD2. J was trimmed by 2 bases and V by 5 bases; bases with no gene match: 9. CDR1 and CDR2 from the germline V gene are SGHVS and FQNEAQ. The length of the CDR3 is 19 residues. CDR3 DNA sequence: TGTGCCAGCAGCCAGGGACTAGCGGGGGGGCCCATGACCTACAATGAGCAGTTCTTC. It encodes CASSQGLAGGPMTYNEQFF.

The rearrangement joins TRBV21-1 to TRBJ1-4. TRBV21-1 is tagged as a pseudogene. The CDR3 has 16 amino acids. The DNA of the CDR3 is TGTGCCAGCATTCCGGGTCCTAATGCAACTAATGAAAAACTGTTTTTT. Its translation: CASIPGPNATNEKLFF.

The chain combines TRBV6-5 with TRBJ1-1; 7 bases match TRBD1. After removal of 6 bases from V and 1 base from J, the junction contained 5 bases not matched to a gene. CDR3 length equals 14 residues. Germline V gene sequence: CDR1 MNHEY, CDR2 SVGAGI. The CDR3 coding sequence is TGTGCCAGCAGCCTACAGGGGACGAACACTGAAGCTTTCTTT. Encoded protein: CASSLQGTNTEAFF.

The rearrangement links TRBV29-1 to TRBJ1-1, with D unresolved. The germline V gene has CDR1 SQVTM and CDR2 ANQGSEA. CDR3 size: 14 residues. Trimming stripped 6 bases from V and 4 bases from J, with 18 bases between. The CDR3 DNA reads as TGCAGCGTCGGTCAATCGAGCGGGATCACTGAAGCTTTCTTT. It is translated as CSVGQSSGITEAFF.